This TCR beta chain was captured in a study of T cells expressing NK-cell markers. Study-level background: From sorted CD3+CD56+NKG2C+, CD3+CD56+NKG2C- and CD3+CD56-NKG2C+ T cells came the TCR beta repertoires. Seven donors tested HCMV-seropositive and one tested seronegative among the eight sequenced.

Reanalyzing the 5' RACE reads, TCRdb keeps one entry per CDR3 protein, without DNA. This sample carries some 110,000 distinct CDR3 sequences, with about a fifth going to the ten biggest clones. Study-level findings and limits: NKG2C+ dominant clonotypes from over five donors made up about 1.0-7.5% of CD8+ T cells. Whether the expanded NKG2C+ T cell clones recognized HCMV remained unclear.

Details on this clonotype: The antigen remains unidentified.

This CDR3 spans 16 amino acids. Germline lookup yields CDR1 SGHTA and CDR2 FQGTGA. The J gene is TRBJ2-2, the V gene TRBV7-3; TCRdb indicates TRBD2, and absent DNA this call remains unverified. This clonotype was sampled from a woman between 18 and 70 years old in good health. Sequencing was carried out using blood T cells: a sorted CD56 or NKG2C T cell subset, CD4+ or CD8+ T cells, or bulk PBMC T cells (not recorded which). The CDR3 spells CASSHWRGPNTGELFF.